Here is one T cell receptor beta chain with its context. The target of this receptor is not known. No much larger clonotype is one base removed from it; base qualities were not supplied. This specimen comes from a study of blood T cell repertoires in COVID-19 (dated by TCRdb to 2020 to 2022). In the study overall: Collaborator samples came from the United States, Italy and Spain and covered acute and convalescent phases of COVID-19. A freely available public database, intended as a resource for researchers studying the immune response to SARS-CoV-2, is where the repertoires were released. The sample metadata nearly always contained a de-identified subject ID, COVID-19 status, age in years and sex. The samples were drawn from two sources: the first 160 participants of the ongoing ImmuneRACE study, and fewer than 1,500 subjects contributed by 6 global collaborators. Where available, HLA class I and class II types were taken from metadata supplied by the sample provider and were not determined by assay-based typing. Deeply sampled blood TCRbeta repertoires from subjects exposed to, actively infected with, or recovered from COVID-19 were included in the dataset. The material from the prospective study consisted of cDNA or gDNA derived from T cells, B-cell-depleted T cells, or PBMCs.

Results the study describes overall, beyond this receptor: How much clinical and demographic metadata was included differed by source and by participant, and the metadata was provided uncurated.

TCRbeta CDR3 regions were amplified from genomic DNA by means of the immunoSEQ Assay, a bias-controlled multiplex PCR. In the original analysis: The number of nucleated cells in each sample was estimated by amplification of reference gene primers within the assay. To quantify the absolute abundance of each unique TCRbeta CDR3 rearrangement, sequence reads were collapsed and filtered. For each sample, productive Simpson clonality was calculated as the square root of Simpson's diversity index across productive rearrangements. TCRdb holds this immuneACCESS table with in-frame rearrangements only. Some clones are missing; in checked studies, unresolved V genes explain under half, and the rest has no known cause. V, J and clone size derive from that table, while D and trimming were established from the DNA sequence. The sample has fewer than 600,000 clones on record, roughly nine tenths of them singletons. The ten biggest clones cover around 0.92% of the sample.

At one collaborating source in Seattle, patients were enrolled during active infection and were followed longitudinally through the course of disease. Collaborating institutions collected whole blood in K2EDTA tubes following their own protocols. For TCRbeta analysis, collaborators shipped samples in one of three forms: frozen whole blood, isolated PBMCs, or DNA extracted from either of those sample types. The CDR1 and CDR2 encoded by the germline V gene are MGHDK and SYGVNS. The CDR3 sequence holds 16 residues, the cysteine and phenylalanine included. The retained sequence is limited to the CDR3, 48 bases, with the frame set at the first base. V drops 1 base and J drops 1 base, leaving 14 bases in between.

The V gene is TRBV25-1 and the J gene is TRBJ2-7; TRBD2 is a weak D gene call, 5 bases matching. The sequence derives from a man in his late teens or twenties with COVID-19, enrolled during active disease. The sample consisted of peripheral blood. The CDR3 amino acid sequence is: CASSEWSGSGSYEQYF. DNA sequence: TGTGCCAGCAGTGAATGGTCGGGGAGTGGTTCCTACGAGCAGTACTTC.